This T cell receptor (beta chain) was identified during a study of CD8 T cells in ankylosing spondylitis (dated by TCRdb to about 2017). With regard to the full study: To find TCR variants linked to disease, the study profiled T cell receptor beta repertoires in ankylosing spondylitis patients and healthy donors. The full study cohort comprised 25 ankylosing spondylitis patients and 110 or so healthy donors. Peripheral blood was sampled, and synovial fluid was also collected from ankylosing spondylitis patients. Results the study describes overall, beyond this receptor: Blood from ankylosing spondylitis patients appeared to be characterized by a TCR beta motif composed of roughly 8 highly homologous amino acid variants. According to the report, matched synovial fluid samples from ankylosing spondylitis patients were significantly enriched for the disease-linked clones. Some motif variants had previously been reported in the synovial fluid and blood of reactive arthritis patients, which suggests shared mechanisms of disease initiation. In peripheral blood, the disease-linked clones were found at relatively low frequencies and had a CD8+ phenotype.

There are many counts of this clonotype. Its binding antigen is unknown. Per-base quality was not reported, and no clone a single base away is much larger than it. The CDR3, from cysteine to phenylalanine, totals 15 residues. Only the CDR3 DNA stays, 45 bases, in frame from base 1. Via the germline V gene, CDR1 is SQVTM and CDR2 ANQGSEA. V drops 2 bases and J drops 2 bases, leaving 15 bases in between. Sequenced using an Illumina HiSeq 2500. Quantitative 5'-RACE with molecular barcodes was used to prepare TCR beta libraries. For the original study's pipeline: A new computational method, built on a probabilistic model of VDJ rearrangement, was used to identify disease-linked TCR variants. The public reads were reprocessed in TCRdb via fastp at Q25 and MiXCR, keeping in-frame beta chains. Each CDR3 protein appears once, grouped with its most common genes and DNA. These V and J calls are TCRdb output, not the study's own analysis. This sample is represented by approximately 540,000 distinct CDR3 sequences; more than 9.5% of them were singletons. Of the sample, around 7% is held by the ten largest clones.

The chain links TRBV29-1 with TRBJ1-2; the D gene remains uncertain. Sequenced material: blood, either unsorted or a sorted T cell fraction (not recorded which). The receptor was isolated from a male donor with ankylosing spondylitis. The CDR3 corresponds to CSVENGADLNYGYTF. The DNA reads TGCAGCGTTGAAAACGGAGCAGACTTAAACTATGGCTACACCTTC.